Listed below are T cell receptor beta chains from one sample, sequenced in a study of blood T cell repertoires in COVID-19. The repertoire was sequenced with immunoSEQ multiplex PCR; TCRdb's copy has only in-frame clones and lacks some. The data show some 66,000 clones, around 82% seen once. Material for sequencing was peripheral blood. The receptors originated from a man aged 55 to 70 with acute or convalescent COVID-19. The CDR3 runs from the conserved cysteine through the conserved F or W. The D gene is left open where the match is weak. Only part of the rows carry a size: once, few, many, or a class if the clone is expanded.

TRBV6-2/TRBV6-3	.	TRBJ1-1	.	CASSYSMTEAFF	TGTGCCAGCAGTTACTCGATGACAGAAGCTTTCTTT
TRBV10-3	.	TRBJ1-6	.	CAITGSYNSPLHF	TGTGCCATCACGGGGTCGTATAATTCACCCCTCCACTTT
TRBV29-1	.	TRBJ1-2	.	CSVEYRGEEGYTF	TGCAGCGTTGAATATAGGGGTGAAGAGGGCTACACCTTC
TRBV5-5	.	TRBJ1-4	.	CASSIGVNEKLFF	TGTGCCAGCAGCATCGGGGTAAATGAAAAACTGTTTTTT
TRBV3-1/TRBV3-2	.	TRBJ2-2	.	CASRWIGGANTGELFF	TGTGCCAGCAGGTGGATCGGGGGAGCCAACACCGGGGAGCTGTTTTTT
TRBV2	.	TRBJ1-3	.	CASSGRLAGNTIYF	TGTGCCAGCAGTGGCAGGCTTGCTGGAAACACCATATATTTT
TRBV11-2	TRBD2	TRBJ2-7	.	CASSHATRGAYEQYF	TGTGCCAGCAGCCACGCAACTCGGGGGGCCTACGAGCAGTACTTC
TRBV7-4	TRBD2	TRBJ2-3	.	CASSSRLAGGPRTDTQYF	TGTGCCAGCAGCTCCCGACTAGCGGGGGGGCCTAGGACAGATACGCAGTATTTT
TRBV19	TRBD1	TRBJ1-1	.	CASSVGTGGTEAFF	TGTGCCAGTAGTGTAGGGACAGGGGGCACTGAAGCTTTCTTT
TRBV11-3	TRBD2	TRBJ2-3	once	CASSLAGGSSTDTQYF	TGTGCCAGCAGCCTAGCGGGGGGGTCTAGCACAGATACGCAGTATTTT
TRBV5-1	.	TRBJ1-4	.	CASSLQGLTNEKLFF	TGCGCCAGCAGCTTGCAGGGTTTGACTAATGAAAAACTGTTTTTT
TRBV4-1	TRBD1	TRBJ1-5	.	CASSQDRTGGENQPQHF	TGCGCCAGCAGCCAAGACCGGACAGGGGGCGAGAATCAGCCCCAGCATTTT
TRBV27	TRBD2	TRBJ2-5	.	CASSLKRGSETQYF	TGTGCCAGCAGCCTAAAGCGGGGTAGTGAGACCCAGTACTTC
TRBV19	.	TRBJ2-1	.	CASSIGGQAPFF	TGTGCCAGTAGTATAGGGGGGCAAGCACCGTTCTTC
TRBV5-1	TRBD2	TRBJ2-1	.	CASSVLAGGIPGNEQFF	TGCGCCAGCAGCGTTCTAGCGGGGGGTATTCCAGGGAATGAGCAGTTCTTC
TRBV7-6	.	TRBJ2-2	.	CASSFVATNTGELFF	TGTGCCAGCAGCTTTGTAGCGACGAACACCGGGGAGCTGTTTTTT
TRBV5-1	.	TRBJ1-6	.	CASSLVGGSPLHF	TGCGCCAGCAGCTTGGTAGGCGGGTCACCCCTCCACTTT
TRBV5-1	.	TRBJ2-2	.	CASSGQIGLTGELFF	TGCGCCAGCAGCGGACAGATTGGACTCACCGGGGAGCTGTTTTTT
TRBV5-1	TRBD1	TRBJ2-7	.	CASSLAGQGIYEQYF	TGCGCCAGCAGCTTGGCCGGACAGGGGATCTACGAGCAGTACTTC
TRBV18	TRBD1	TRBJ1-2	.	CASSPPKGARGYTF	TGTGCCAGCTCACCACCGAAGGGGGCGAGGGGCTACACCTTC
TRBV19	TRBD1	TRBJ1-6	.	CASSIEGGTGNSPLHF	TGTGCCAGTAGTATAGAAGGTGGGACAGGCAATTCACCCCTCCACTTT
TRBV25-1	TRBD1	TRBJ1-3	.	CASSVGGENTIYF	TGTGCCAGCAGTGTAGGGGGCGAAAACACCATATATTTT
TRBV10-3	.	TRBJ1-4	.	CAISDRETANEKLFF	TGTGCCATCAGTGATCGGGAAACAGCTAATGAAAAACTGTTTTTT
TRBV11-2	.	TRBJ1-6	once	CASSFIQGANSPLHF	TGTGCCAGCAGCTTTATACAGGGCGCTAATTCACCCCTCCACTTT
TRBV5-1	TRBD1	TRBJ2-1	few	CASSLDGQGTAGFF	TGCGCCAGCAGCTTAGATGGACAGGGTACGGCGGGGTTCTTC
TRBV30	TRBD1	TRBJ1-2	.	CAWSAKDRRQGAMGYTF	TGTGCCTGGAGTGCGAAAGACCGGCGACAGGGGGCAATGGGCTACACCTTC
TRBV14	TRBD1	TRBJ1-3	.	CASSRGGGLGNTIYF	TGTGCCAGCAGCCGAGGAGGGGGCCTCGGAAACACCATATATTTT
TRBV6-5	TRBD1	TRBJ2-2	.	CASRTQGANTGELFF	TGTGCCAGCAGGACACAGGGGGCGAACACCGGGGAGCTGTTTTTT
TRBV5-8	TRBD1	TRBJ2-7	.	CASSSHRTGDLSYEQYF	TGTGCCAGCAGTTCCCACAGGACAGGGGATCTCTCCTACGAGCAGTACTTC
TRBV3-1/TRBV3-2	.	TRBJ1-5	.	CASSQDLGDQPQHF	TGTGCCAGCAGCCAAGATTTAGGGGATCAGCCCCAGCATTTT
TRBV14	.	TRBJ1-2	.	CASSQVLPHSGTTNYGYTF	TGTGCCAGCAGCCAAGTGTTGCCCCATTCCGGGACAACTAACTATGGCTACACCTTC
TRBV24-1	TRBD2	TRBJ2-3	.	CATSGPPSGGGADTQYF	TGTGCCACCAGTGGCCCTCCTAGCGGGGGGGGTGCAGATACGCAGTATTTT
TRBV12-3/TRBV12-4	.	TRBJ1-2	.	CASSSGRGATF	TGTGCCAGCAGTTCTGGACGGGGGGCAACCTTC
TRBV6-1	.	TRBJ2-3	.	CASSESLGSTDTQYF	TGTGCCAGCAGTGAGTCTCTAGGAAGCACAGATACGCAGTATTTT
TRBV19	TRBD2	TRBJ2-5	.	CASSTGGGTETQYF	TGTGCCAGTAGTACCGGGGGGGGCACGGAGACCCAGTACTTC
TRBV29-1	.	TRBJ1-4	.	CSVWTDEKLFF	TGCAGCGTTTGGACAGATGAAAAACTGTTTTTT
TRBV7-2	TRBD1	TRBJ2-7	.	CASSNRGRYEQYF	TGTGCCAGCAGCAACAGGGGCCGGTACGAGCAGTACTTC
TRBV9	TRBD1	TRBJ2-7	.	CASSKGQGTHEQYF	TGTGCCAGCAGCAAGGGACAGGGGACCCACGAGCAGTACTTC
TRBV28	.	TRBJ2-1	.	CASSSYNEQFF	TGTGCCAGCAGCTCTTACAATGAGCAGTTCTTC
TRBV5-6	.	TRBJ1-2	.	CASSLGQAIKFGYTF	TGTGCCAGCAGCTTGGGGCAGGCTATAAAATTTGGCTACACCTTC
TRBV11-3	.	TRBJ1-6	.	CASSFQGGSYNSPLHF	TGTGCCAGCAGCTTCCAAGGGGGCTCCTATAATTCACCCCTCCACTTT
TRBV5-5	TRBD2	TRBJ2-3	.	CASSLVAGPTDTQYF	TGTGCCAGCAGCTTGGTAGCGGGGCCCACAGATACGCAGTATTTT
TRBV11-3	.	TRBJ1-1	.	CASSLGGMNTEAFF	TGTGCCAGCAGCTTAGGAGGGATGAACACTGAAGCTTTCTTT
TRBV2	.	TRBJ2-4	once	CASSGTGYQNIQYF	TGTGCCAGCAGTGGTACAGGCTATCAAAACATTCAGTACTTC